The present TCR beta chain was sequenced within a study of cytotoxic CD8 clonotypes in ibrutinib-treated CLL. This table comes from immunoSEQ multiplex PCR, and its TCRdb copy is limited to in-frame clones, with some not included. The table includes fewer than 400,000 clones, roughly 67% detected once. The germline gives CDR1 LNHDA, CDR2 SQIVND (reference sequence). The V and J ends lost 3 bases and 6 bases respectively, with 15 bases between them. There are 15 residues in the CDR3. For this clone: Its antigen remains unidentified.

About 1.9 micrograms of genomic DNA came from cryopreserved PBMCs for TCR beta libraries. Study-wide points: Public clonotypes occurred uncommonly; on treatment, they contracted or remained stable. In comparison with age-matched healthy donors, baseline clonality was higher and tracked circulating CD8+ T-cell counts.

This TCR derives from a human donor with chronic lymphocytic leukemia. J is TRBJ1-5 and V is TRBV19; D not certain. Specimen: PBMCs, collected after 36 months of ibrutinib treatment. The CDR3 nucleotides are TGTGCCAGTAGTATTCCGGGAATCTCTTCTCAGCCCCAGCATTTT. Its translation is CASSIPGISSQPQHF.